This is a list of T cell receptor beta chains from one sample in a study of T cell changes during pregnancy in multiple sclerosis. Only in-frame clones appear in the TCRdb table, and some are missing; sequencing was by immunoSEQ multiplex PCR. Here the sample spans roughly 100,000 clones, roughly nine tenths being singletons. This specimen consisted of peripheral blood, obtained in the second trimester of pregnancy. The receptors shown here come from a female donor in good health, enrolled as a control in a pregnancy study. CDR3s include the opening cysteine and the closing phenylalanine or tryptophan. Each record gives: D gene, J gene, V gene, clone size, CDR3 protein, CDR3 DNA. The D gene is left open where the match is weak. A row's size may be missing; if present it is once, few, many or a size class.

>TRBD2|TRBJ2-7|TRBV7-2|.
CASSLGLAGGPYEQYF
TGTGCCAGCAGCCTCGGACTAGCGGGAGGCCCCTACGAGCAGTACTTC
>TRBD1|TRBJ2-7|TRBV7-6|.
CASSLSAVGTGNYEQYF
TGTGCCAGCAGCTTATCAGCGGTGGGGACAGGGAACTACGAGCAGTACTTC
>TRBD1|TRBJ2-5|TRBV5-1|.
CASSLGQGAQETQYF
TGCGCCAGCAGCTTGGGGCAGGGGGCGCAGGAGACCCAGTACTTC
>.|TRBJ1-4|TRBV5-1|.
CASSLGGGATNEKLFF
TGCGCCAGCAGCTTGGGGGGAGGCGCAACTAATGAAAAACTGTTTTTT
>.|TRBJ1-4|TRBV6-5|.
CASTKAGATNEKLFF
TGTGCCAGCACCAAAGCAGGGGCTACTAATGAAAAACTGTTTTTT
>.|TRBJ2-2|TRBV18|.
CASSPRLTGELFF
TGTGCCAGCTCACCACGGCTCACCGGGGAGCTGTTTTTT
>.|TRBJ1-3|TRBV29-1|.
CSAKGGSGNTIYF
TGCAGCGCTAAAGGGGGCTCTGGAAACACCATATATTTT
>TRBD1|TRBJ1-6|TRBV5-6|.
CASSLAGTGASPLHF
TGTGCCAGCAGCTTGGCCGGGACAGGGGCTTCACCCCTCCACTTT
>.|TRBJ1-6|TRBV14|few
CASSSGLANSPLHF
TGTGCCAGCAGCAGCGGGCTCGCCAATTCACCCCTCCACTTT
>TRBD1|TRBJ1-4|TRBV10-3|.
CAIRDRGQEKLFF
TGTGCCATTAGGGACAGGGGGCAAGAAAAACTGTTTTTT
>.|TRBJ2-3|TRBV7-2|.
CASATGGTDTQYF
TGTGCCAGCGCCACGGGGGGCACAGATACGCAGTATTTT
>.|TRBJ2-1|TRBV6-5|.
CASSYASGNEQFF
TGTGCCAGCAGTTACGCAAGCGGCAATGAGCAGTTCTTC
>.|TRBJ2-1|TRBV15|once
CATSRGGVGNEQFF
TGTGCCACCAGCAGAGGGGGAGTAGGAAATGAGCAGTTCTTC
>TRBD2|TRBJ2-3|TRBV18|.
CASSPSGSPSDTQYF
TGTGCCAGCTCACCAAGCGGGAGTCCCTCAGATACGCAGTATTTT
>.|TRBJ1-2|TRBV7-2|few
CASSLEARINYGYTF
TGTGCCAGCAGCTTAGAGGCGAGGATCAACTATGGCTACACCTTC